The TCR beta chain under discussion was sequenced for a study of beta chain features in type 1 diabetes. On the study more broadly: Researchers looked at approximately 100,000,000 sorted cells across all samples.

Sequenced material consisted of expressed TCRB transcripts (all of the isolated RNA was reverse transcribed). Clones were read by immunoSEQ multiplex PCR, and TCRdb kept only the in-frame ones, dropping some. The table has roughly 150,000 clones, about 7.8% seen once; the top ten hold around 0.9%. General observations from the study: A greater similarity of naive, central memory and Treg TCRB repertoires was seen among patients than among healthy donors. cDNA-based reads could over-represent cells with high TCR expression. The study found moderately but significantly shorter TCRB CDR3s in all four CD4+ subsets of Type 1 diabetes patients.

This clone was observed a few times. Its specificity is unknown. A sort by CD45RO/CCR7/CD25/CD127/CD95/CD27 yielded CD4+ naive, central memory, regulatory and stem cell-like memory cells. This receptor was identified in a woman aged 40 to 49 with type 1 diabetes. Input material: central memory CD4+ T cells from blood.

The CDR3 region has the DNA TGTGCCAGCAGTTTATTTTCGGGGGGAAACACCATATATTTT. Translated, it gives CASSLFSGGNTIYF. The gene calls are TRBV27 and TRBJ1-3; no reliable D call. The germline gives CDR1 MNHEY, CDR2 SMNVEV (reference sequence). V was trimmed by 1 base and J by 4 bases, leaving 8 bases between them. CDR3 size: 14 residues.